The rows below give T cell receptor beta chains drawn from one sample of a study of CD8+CD57+ T cells in acquired aplastic anemia. One entry per CDR3 protein, called by TCRdb with MiXCR from the reads. Among a few hundred thousand distinct CDR3 sequences listed, about three fifths were seen once. The sequencing input was sorted CD4+, CD8+, or CD8+CD57+ T cells (not recorded which) from PBMCs. The receptors here all came from a human donor with aplastic anemia. The CDR3 runs from the conserved cysteine through the conserved F or W. The D gene is left open where the match is weak. Size is stated for part of the rows, as once, few or many counts, or as a class when the clone is expanded.

d_gene,j_gene,abundance,len,v_gene,CDR3nt,CDR3aa
.,TRBJ2-3,few,13,TRBV7-2,TGTGCCAGCAGCCTCAATTGGGGTGATACGCAGTATTTT,CASSLNWGDTQYF
.,TRBJ1-1,.,13,TRBV6-5,TGTGCCAGCAGCCGTGTGAGGAACACTGAAGCTTTCTTT,CASSRVRNTEAFF
.,TRBJ2-2,many,13,TRBV18,TGTGCCATCTCAACTGACGTCGCCGGGGAGCTGTTTTTT,CAISTDVAGELFF
TRBD1,TRBJ1-1,many,15,TRBV6-5,TGTGCCAGCAGTTACGGTGGGACAGGGAGGACTGAAGCTTTCTTT,CASSYGGTGRTEAFF
TRBD1,TRBJ1-2,.,14,TRBV5-4,TGTGCCAGCAGCGCCCGGGGACAGGGCTATGGCTACACCTTC,CASSARGQGYGYTF
TRBD1,TRBJ2-5,.,15,TRBV2,TGTGCCAGCAGTGAGGGACAGGGGGCGGGGGAGACCCAGTACTTC,CASSEGQGAGETQYF
.,TRBJ2-5,many,12,TRBV6-2/TRBV6-3,TGTGCCAGCAGCCCGGGGGAAGAGACCCAGTACTTC,CASSPGEETQYF
TRBD2,TRBJ2-1,few,14,TRBV7-2,TGTGCCAGCAGCTTAGGCTCACTAGCGGGGGAGCAGTTCTTC,CASSLGSLAGEQFF
.,TRBJ1-4,.,14,TRBV2,TGTGCCAGCAGTGAAACGCGTACTAATGAAAAACTGTTTTTT,CASSETRTNEKLFF
.,TRBJ2-2,many,15,TRBV7-8,TGTGCCAGCAGCTTAGGGACGGTGAACACCGGGGAGCTGTTTTTT,CASSLGTVNTGELFF
TRBD2,TRBJ2-7,.,16,TRBV2,TGTGCCAGCAGAATCGGACTAGCGGGAGTCCCCTACGAGCAGTACTTC,CASRIGLAGVPYEQYF
TRBD1,TRBJ2-7,.,15,TRBV20-1,TGCAGTGCTAGACCTCGGGACAGCGGTCGTTACGAGCAGTACTTC,CSARPRDSGRYEQYF
TRBD2,TRBJ2-1,many,16,TRBV10-3,TGTGCCATCAGTGACTCCGGGACTAGCGGGAGATATGAGCAGTTCTTC,CAISDSGTSGRYEQFF
.,TRBJ2-3,once,15,TRBV24-1,TGTGCCACCAGTGAGGCTAGCGACCGCACAGATACGCAGTATTTT,CATSEASDRTDTQYF
.,TRBJ1-1,few,16,TRBV19,TGTGCCAGTAGTGAGGGACCGATTATCTTGAACACTGAAGCTTTCTTT,CASSEGPIILNTEAFF
.,TRBJ2-7,.,13,TRBV7-6,TGTGCCAGCAGCTCAAAAGAGGTCAGGGAGCAGTACTTC,CASSSKEVREQYF
.,TRBJ1-1,few,13,TRBV25-1,TGTGCCAGCAGTCTGGCCGATAACACTGAAGCTTTCTTT,CASSLADNTEAFF
TRBD1,TRBJ1-5,.,13,TRBV2,TGTGCCAGCCGAGAAGCCCCAGGGGGAGCCCAGCATTTT,CASREAPGGAQHF
.,TRBJ2-5,many,15,TRBV12-3/TRBV12-4,TGTGCCAGCAGTCCAGATGCGGGAAGCCAAGAGACCCAGTACTTC,CASSPDAGSQETQYF
.,TRBJ2-6,.,13,TRBV20-1,TGCAGTGCTTCCTTGTCTGGGGCCAACGTCCTGACTTTC,CSASLSGANVLTF
TRBD1,TRBJ1-2,.,12,TRBV29-1,TGCAGCGTTGGACAGGGGGCGACTGGCTACACCTTC,CSVGQGATGYTF
.,TRBJ1-1,few,12,TRBV7-8,TGTGCCAGCAGCTTTCCGACGGCCGAGGCTTTCTTT,CASSFPTAEAFF
.,TRBJ1-6,few,12,TRBV9,TGTGCCAGCAGCGCCCCGGGTTCACCCCTCCACTTT,CASSAPGSPLHF
.,TRBJ2-2,few,13,TRBV24-1,TGTGCCACCAGTGATTTGCCGGGGGGGGAGCTGTTTTTT,CATSDLPGGELFF
TRBD2,TRBJ2-7,.,14,TRBV7-9,TGTGCCAGCACCCCGGGACTAGCGGGAGTCGAGCAGTACTTC,CASTPGLAGVEQYF
.,TRBJ1-2,.,12,TRBV29-1,TGCAGCGTTGACGGACAAAACTATGGCTACACCTTC,CSVDGQNYGYTF
.,TRBJ1-1,.,14,TRBV29-1,TGCAGCGTTGAAGCCCGAGGGGAGAACACTGAAGCTTTCTTT,CSVEARGENTEAFF
TRBD1,TRBJ2-3,.,16,TRBV10-3,TGTGCCATCAGCCGAGGGCCGGGACAGGGCACAGATACGCAGTATTTT,CAISRGPGQGTDTQYF
.,TRBJ1-5,.,14,TRBV7-2,TGTGCCAGCAGCTCTACAGGGTCCAGTCAGCCCCAGCATTTT,CASSSTGSSQPQHF
.,TRBJ1-1,.,20,TRBV5-1,TGCGCCAGCAGCTTGGCGTCCGGGATTTTTACTAAGGTAGGGAACACTGAAGCTTTCTTT,CASSLASGIFTKVGNTEAFF
TRBD1,TRBJ1-5,.,13,TRBV19,TGTGCCAGTAGTACTGGCAGGGGGAGGCCCCAGCATTTT,CASSTGRGRPQHF
.,TRBJ2-2,.,11,TRBV19,TGTGCCAGTAGGGATGGCGGGGAGCTGTTTTTT,CASRDGGELFF
.,TRBJ2-5,.,11,TRBV7-3,TGTGCCAGCAGTCTCACCGGGACCCAGTACTTC,CASSLTGTQYF
TRBD2,TRBJ2-1,many,14,TRBV7-8,TGTGCCAGCAGCTTTAGCGGGGGGTCAGGTGAGCAGTTCTTC,CASSFSGGSGEQFF
.,TRBJ2-1,many,15,TRBV18,TGTGCCAGCTCACCCCAACCATCTCCCGACAATGAGCAGTTCTTC,CASSPQPSPDNEQFF
.,TRBJ2-7,.,17,TRBV7-9,TGTGCCAGCAGTCTCCAAAGGGGCGGATACAGCTCCTACGAGCAGTACTTC,CASSLQRGGYSSYEQYF
.,TRBJ2-5,.,12,TRBV14,TGTGCCAGCAGCCCCTCCGCACAGACCCAGTACTTC,CASSPSAQTQYF
TRBD2,TRBJ2-3,few,15,TRBV15,TGTGCCACCAGCACAAGGCCGGGACTAACAGATACGCAGTATTTT,CATSTRPGLTDTQYF
.,TRBJ2-5,many,14,TRBV5-1,TGCGCCAGCAGCTTGATGAGCGGTAAAGAGACCCAGTACTTC,CASSLMSGKETQYF
TRBD1,TRBJ2-1,.,14,TRBV2,TGTGCCAGCAGTGTAGGACAGGGATACAATGAGCAGTTCTTC,CASSVGQGYNEQFF
.,TRBJ2-7,few,13,TRBV7-9,TGTGCCAGCAGCCCAGGGGTCTACTACGAGCAGTACTTC,CASSPGVYYEQYF
TRBD1,TRBJ1-4,many,15,TRBV6-6,TGTGCCAGCAGCGGACAGGGGGCGGTTGGTGAAAAACTGTTTTTT,CASSGQGAVGEKLFF
.,TRBJ1-5,many,15,TRBV6-1,TGTGCCAGCAGTGAACAGGGGAGTAGCAATCAGCCCCAGCATTTT,CASSEQGSSNQPQHF
.,TRBJ1-1,.,13,TRBV10-3,TGTGCCATCAGTGATTTCGAGAACACTGAAGCTTTCTTT,CAISDFENTEAFF
.,TRBJ1-2,.,13,TRBV20-1,TGCAGTGCTAGAGTCCGCTCCTCGTATGGCTACACCTTC,CSARVRSSYGYTF
.,TRBJ1-2,.,9,TRBV5-1,TGCGCCAGCAGCTATGACTACACCTTC,CASSYDYTF
.,TRBJ1-1,.,13,TRBV6-5,TGTGCCACCCGAGAGGGGGTCTACACTGAAGCTTCCTTT,CATREGVYTEASF
.,TRBJ2-5,few,15,TRBV7-6,TGTGCCAGCAGCTTAGGAAACGGAGTACAAGAGACCCAGTACTTC,CASSLGNGVQETQYF
TRBD2,TRBJ2-3,.,16,TRBV2,TGTGCCAGCTGGGCGGGGCTAGCGGGGGGGCGAGATACGCAGTATTTT,CASWAGLAGGRDTQYF
.,TRBJ2-7,few,13,TRBV11-2,TGTGCCAGCAGCTCCCGAAGGCTCAACGAGCAGTACTTC,CASSSRRLNEQYF
.,TRBJ1-3,many,14,TRBV10-3,TGTGCCATCAGTACAGAGCTCTCTGGAAACACCATATATTTT,CAISTELSGNTIYF